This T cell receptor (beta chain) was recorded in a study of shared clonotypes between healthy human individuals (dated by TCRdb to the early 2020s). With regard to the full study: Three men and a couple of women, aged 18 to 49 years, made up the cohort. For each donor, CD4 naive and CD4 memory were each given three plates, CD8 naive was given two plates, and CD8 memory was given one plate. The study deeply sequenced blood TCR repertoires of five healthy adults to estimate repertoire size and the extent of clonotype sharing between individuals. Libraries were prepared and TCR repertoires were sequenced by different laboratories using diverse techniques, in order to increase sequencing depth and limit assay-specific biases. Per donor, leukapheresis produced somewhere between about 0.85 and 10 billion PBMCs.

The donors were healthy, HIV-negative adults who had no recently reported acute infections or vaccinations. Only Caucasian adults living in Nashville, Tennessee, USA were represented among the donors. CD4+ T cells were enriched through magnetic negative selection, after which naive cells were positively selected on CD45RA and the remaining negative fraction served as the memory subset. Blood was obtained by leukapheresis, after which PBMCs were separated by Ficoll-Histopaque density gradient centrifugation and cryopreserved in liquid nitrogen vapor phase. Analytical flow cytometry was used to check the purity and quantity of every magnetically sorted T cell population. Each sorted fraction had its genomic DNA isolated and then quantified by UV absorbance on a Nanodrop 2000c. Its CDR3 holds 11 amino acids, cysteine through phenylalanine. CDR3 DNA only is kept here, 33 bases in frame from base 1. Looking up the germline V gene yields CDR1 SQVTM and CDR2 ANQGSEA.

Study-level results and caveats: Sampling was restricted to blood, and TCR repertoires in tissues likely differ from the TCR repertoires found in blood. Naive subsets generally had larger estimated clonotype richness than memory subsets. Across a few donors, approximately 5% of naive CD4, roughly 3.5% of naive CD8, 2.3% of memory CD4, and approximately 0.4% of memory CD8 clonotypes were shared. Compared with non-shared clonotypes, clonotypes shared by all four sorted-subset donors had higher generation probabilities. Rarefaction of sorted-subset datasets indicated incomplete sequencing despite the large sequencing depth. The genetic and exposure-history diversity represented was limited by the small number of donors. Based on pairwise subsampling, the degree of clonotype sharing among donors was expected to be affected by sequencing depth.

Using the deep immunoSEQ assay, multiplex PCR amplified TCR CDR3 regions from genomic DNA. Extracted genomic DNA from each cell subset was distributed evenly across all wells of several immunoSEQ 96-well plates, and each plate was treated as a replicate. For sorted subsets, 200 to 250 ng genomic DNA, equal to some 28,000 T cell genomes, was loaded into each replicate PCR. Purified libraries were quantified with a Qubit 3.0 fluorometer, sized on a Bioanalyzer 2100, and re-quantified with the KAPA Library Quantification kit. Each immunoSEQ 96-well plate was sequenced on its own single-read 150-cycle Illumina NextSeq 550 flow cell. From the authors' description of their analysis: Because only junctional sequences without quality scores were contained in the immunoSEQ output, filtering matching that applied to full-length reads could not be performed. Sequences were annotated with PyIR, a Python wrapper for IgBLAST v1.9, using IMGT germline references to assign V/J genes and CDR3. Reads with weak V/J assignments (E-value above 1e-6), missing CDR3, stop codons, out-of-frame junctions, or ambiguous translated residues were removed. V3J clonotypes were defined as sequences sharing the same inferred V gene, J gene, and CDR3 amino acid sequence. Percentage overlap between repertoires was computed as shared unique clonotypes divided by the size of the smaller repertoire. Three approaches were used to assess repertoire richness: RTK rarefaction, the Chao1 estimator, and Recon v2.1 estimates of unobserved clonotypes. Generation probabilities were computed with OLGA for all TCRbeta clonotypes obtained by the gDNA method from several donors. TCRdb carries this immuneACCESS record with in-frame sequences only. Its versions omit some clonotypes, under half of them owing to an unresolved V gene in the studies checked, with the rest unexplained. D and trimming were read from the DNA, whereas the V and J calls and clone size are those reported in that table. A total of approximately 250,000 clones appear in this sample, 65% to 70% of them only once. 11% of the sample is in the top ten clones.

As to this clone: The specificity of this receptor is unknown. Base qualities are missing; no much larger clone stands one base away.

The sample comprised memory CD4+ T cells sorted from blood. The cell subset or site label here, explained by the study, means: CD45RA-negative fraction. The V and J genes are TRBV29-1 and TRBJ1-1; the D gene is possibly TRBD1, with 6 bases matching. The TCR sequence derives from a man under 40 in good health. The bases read TGCCAGGGAGGGGGACAATTTGAAGCTTTCTTT. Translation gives CQGGGQFEAFF.